This note documents a single TCR beta chain sequence. Antigen: not known. This sample was included in a study of cytomegalovirus exposure and HLA in healthy donors. Study-level findings and limits: The listing of 150 or so TCR beta chains classed them as cytomegalovirus-associated. The likely origin of a cluster of highly shared sequence variants was a sequencing artifact. Rare sequences made up most TCRs, while some public TCRs were found in many donors.

The ends were cut back, 2 bases at V and 4 bases at J, with 9 bases in the middle. The germline V gene encodes CDR1 MNHNS and CDR2 SASEGT. CDR3 length equals 14 residues. The PCR made use of 60 Vbeta and 13 Jbeta primers. Method: immunoSEQ multiplex PCR; TCRdb's copy keeps in-frame clones and lacks some. The sample comprises about 140,000 clones, roughly four fifths of which are singletons, and more than 2.5% rests with the top ten. The sequenced sample consisted of PBMCs. The source of this sequence is a man between 18 and 29 years old in good health and CMV-seropositive. The chain joins TRBV6-1 to TRBJ1-5, with D perhaps TRBD1 (5 bases). The CDR3 nucleotides are TGTGCCAGCAGTGAAATAAGGGGAAATCAGCCCCAGCATTTT. Translated: CASSEIRGNQPQHF.